This passage covers 19 T cell receptor beta chains from one sample sequenced in a study of blood T cell repertoires in COVID-19. TCRdb's table, derived via immunoSEQ multiplex PCR, lists solely in-frame clones and lacks some. The sample includes approximately 130,000 clones, about 90% of them seen just once. The material sequenced was peripheral blood. All receptors come from a man aged 50-59 years with active COVID-19.

This chain connects TRBV7-2 to TRBJ2-7; D not certain. The ends were cut back, 5 bases at V and 4 bases at J, with 6 bases in the middle. The CDR3 covers 11 residues. Germline loops: CDR1 SGHTA, CDR2 FQGNSA. The CDR3 DNA reads as TGTGCCAGCAGCCACCGGTACGAGCAGTACTTC. This gives the protein CASSHRYEQYF.

This chain joins TRBV6-5 and TRBJ2-5; TRBD1 might be the D (5 bases). CDR3 length: 13 amino acids. Germline-derived CDR1 and CDR2 are MNHEY and SVGAGI. V dropped 8 bases and J dropped 5 bases, with 15 bases sitting between them. The CDR3 DNA follows: TGTGCCAGCCCACGGCAGGGTTGGGAGACCCAGTACTTC. It is translated as CASPRQGWETQYF.

The V call is TRBV4-1, the J call TRBJ1-4; D gene uncertain. The germline V gene has CDR1 MGHRA and CDR2 YSYEKL. The CDR3 consists of 15 residues. V lost 5 bases, J lost 2 bases, and 12 bases lay in between. CDR3 sequence reads: CASSNPGRTNEKLFF. CDR3 nucleotide sequence: TGCGCCAGCAGCAATCCGGGGAGGACTAATGAAAAACTGTTTTTT.

V gene TRBV19 combines with J gene TRBJ2-3, with a tentative D call TRBD2 (7 bases). V lost 3 bases and J lost 3, with 16 bases in between. The CDR3 covers 16 residues. Germline CDR1 LNHDA, CDR2 SQIVND (reference sequence). CDR3 loop: CASSMRAGGQTDTQYF. The CDR3 nucleotides read TGTGCCAGTAGTATGAGAGCCGGGGGGCAGACAGATACGCAGTATTTT.

This chain joins TRBV16 and TRBJ1-5; D unclear. CDR1 and CDR2 from the germline V gene are KGHSY and FQNENV. With 2 bases removed from V and 4 bases from J, the gap between germline ends came to 3 bases. The CDR3 totals 12 residues. The CDR3 reads CASSQLNQPQHF. Written as DNA, the CDR3 is TGTGCCAGCAGCCAACTTAATCAGCCCCAGCATTTT.

The rearrangement uses TRBV27 and TRBJ1-2; no clear D gene. Trimming stripped 3 bases from V and 3 bases from J, with 11 bases between. Germline CDR1 MNHEY, CDR2 SMNVEV (reference sequence). This CDR3 is 14 amino acids long. The CDR3 here is CASSLGTGYYGYTF. CDR3 bases: TGTGCCAGCAGTTTGGGCACCGGCTACTATGGCTACACCTTC.

CDR3 loop: CATSRERDSIYEQYF. For the CDR3, the DNA is TGTGCCACCAGCAGAGAGAGGGACAGCATCTACGAGCAGTACTTC. The rearrangement links TRBV15 to TRBJ2-7; 7 positions match TRBD1. Germline CDR1 is LNHNV and CDR2 is YYDKDF (reference sequence). The CDR3 contains 15 residues. J gave up 3 bases and V 0 bases, and 5 bases lay outside the gene matches.

V and J are TRBV7-9 and TRBJ2-5, with D perhaps TRBD1 (5 bases). This CDR3 is 13 amino acids long. V lost 7 bases to trimming and J lost 4 bases, with 13 bases between them. Germline CDR1 reads SEHNR; CDR2 reads FQNEAQ (reference sequence). The CDR3 bases are TGTGCCAGCACCCCATCCAGGGTAGAGACCCAGTACTTC. Translation gives CASTPSRVETQYF.

This chain joins TRBV25-1 and TRBJ1-2; perhaps TRBD1 as D (5 bases). There are 13 residues in the CDR3. Germline V CDR1 and CDR2: MGHDK, SYGVNS. The V gene lost 3 bases and the J gene lost 6 bases, with 11 bases spanning the gap. CDR3 sequence: CASSEGGWNGYTF. The CDR3 DNA is TGTGCCAGCAGTGAGGGGGGGTGGAATGGCTACACCTTC.

V usage is TRBV10-3 and J usage is TRBJ1-3; D is perhaps TRBD1 (6 bases). The CDR3 spans 15 residues. Germline CDR1 reads ENHRY; CDR2 reads SYGVKD. The V end lost 8 bases, the J end lost 0 bases, and 14 bases lay between the germline ends. DNA of the CDR3: TGTGCCATCCGCCCCGACAGGATCTCTGGAAACACCATATATTTT. This gives the protein CAIRPDRISGNTIYF.

The J gene is TRBJ1-4, the V gene TRBV7-9, with TRBD1 matching over 7 bases. Trimming removed 8 bases from V and 8 bases from J; junction bases left unmatched: 14. The V gene's germline CDR1 is SEHNR and CDR2 FQNEAQ (reference sequence). The length of the CDR3 is 15 residues. CDR3 loop: CASEMRQGRGEKLFF. As DNA, the CDR3 is TGTGCCAGCGAGATGCGACAGGGAAGAGGCGAAAAACTGTTTTTT.

The gene calls are TRBV11-2 and TRBJ2-5; D remains unclear. Deletions cut 6 bases from V and 4 bases from J, with 12 bases between. Germline lookup yields CDR1 SGHAT and CDR2 FQNNGV. The CDR3 runs to 13 residues. CDR3 amino acids: CASSTGEVETQYF. Written as DNA, the CDR3 is TGTGCCAGCAGTACCGGAGAGGTAGAGACCCAGTACTTC.

The chain has TRBV5-4 and TRBJ2-1, with a tentative D call TRBD1 (6 bases). Germline V gene lookup returns CDR1 SGHNT and CDR2 YYREEE (reference sequence). Trimming left V 4 bases short and J 8 bases short, with 19 bases between. The length of the CDR3 is 15 residues. Written as DNA, the CDR3 is TGTGCCAGCAGCCTACTAAGTGCAGGGGCATATGAGCAGTTCTTC. Translating it yields CASSLLSAGAYEQFF. Based on the CDR3 plus reference TRBV5-4 and TRBJ2-1, the full variable domain is ETGVTQSPTHLIKTRGQQVTLRCSSQSGHNTVSWYQQALGQGPQFIFQYYREEENGRGNFPPRFSGLQFPNYSSELNVNALELDDSALYLCASSLLSAGAYEQFFGPGTRLTVL.

This chain connects TRBV18 to TRBJ1-1; possibly TRBD1 for D (5 bases). The V and J ends lost 6 bases and 4 bases respectively, with 15 bases between them. Germline lookup yields CDR1 KGHSH and CDR2 LQKENI. CDR3 length: 14 residues. CDR3 nucleotides: TGTGCCAGCTCGCCTGAACAGGTGGGCACTGAAGCTTTCTTT. Protein product: CASSPEQVGTEAFF.

The chain couples TRBV6-5 to TRBJ1-1, with D uncertain. From germline, CDR1 is MNHEY and CDR2 SVGAGI. Trimming took 6 bases from V and 10 from J, leaving 15 bases between them. The CDR3 has 12 residues. CDR3 region: CASRTPGSRAFF. The CDR3 DNA reads TGTGCCAGCAGAACCCCGGGATCCAGAGCTTTCTTT.

The chain recombines TRBV5-6 with TRBJ1-1; D unclear. Trimming left V 0 bases short and J 1 base short, with 4 bases between. Germline V CDR1 and CDR2: SGHDT, YYEEEE. The CDR3 length is 13 residues. In nucleotides, the CDR3 is TGTGCCAGCAGCTTGGGCGGGAACACTGAAGCTTTCTTT. It is translated as CASSLGGNTEAFF.

The chain links TRBV11-2 to TRBJ1-4; no firm D call. V gave up 2 bases and J gave up 11 bases, with 9 bases separating them. The CDR3 is made up of 12 amino acids. Germline CDR1 and CDR2: SGHAT and FQNNGV. The CDR3 bases are TGTGCCAGCAGCTTAACCCGAGGGAAACTGTTTTTT. Protein sequence: CASSLTRGKLFF. Looking up the rest from reference TRBV11-2 and TRBJ1-4 gives the full variable domain: EAGVAQSPRYKIIEKRQSVAFWCNPISGHATLYWYQQILGQGPKLLIQFQNNGVVDDSQLPKDRFSAERLKGVDSTLKIQPAKLEDSAVYLCASSLTRGKLFFGSGTQLSVL.

The chain recombines TRBV29-1 with TRBJ2-7; D might be TRBD1 (6 bases). V gave up 4 bases and J gave up 2 bases, with 12 bases separating them. The germline gives CDR1 SQVTM, CDR2 ANQGSEA. The CDR3 length is 13 residues. CDR3 amino acids: CSVGGRSTYEQYF. As DNA, the CDR3 is TGCAGCGTTGGGGGGCGGAGCACCTACGAGCAGTACTTC.

J is TRBJ1-6 and V is TRBV6-6; 7 nucleotides align to TRBD1. CDR3 length equals 14 residues. Germline V gives CDR1 MNHNY, CDR2 SVGAGI (reference sequence). V dropped 5 bases and J dropped 10; count of bases not matched to a gene: 8. This CDR3 reads CASSPTGEGSPLHF. CDR3 DNA: TGTGCCAGCAGTCCTACAGGGGAAGGGTCACCCCTCCACTTT.